This TCR beta chain was sequenced during a study of blood T cell repertoires in COVID-19. CDR3 length equals 14 residues. Germline values: CDR1 SNHLY, CDR2 FYNNEI. V lost 4 bases, J lost 1 base, and 9 bases lay in between. TCRdb keeps only in-frame clones here, not all; method: immunoSEQ multiplex PCR. The data show about 240,000 clones, with over 80% seen just once and more than 5.5% held by the top ten. Sequencing was performed on peripheral blood. The sequence came from a human donor in a cohort sampled during active COVID-19. V and J are TRBV2 and TRBJ2-3; D not resolved. The CDR3 protein is CASSVISRTDTQYF. The DNA for the CDR3 is TGTGCCAGCAGTGTTATCAGTCGCACAGATACGCAGTATTTT.